Each of the 29 T cell receptor beta chains below was sequenced from the same sample in a study of T cell responses to AZD1222 COVID-19 vaccine. The protocol was immunoSEQ multiplex PCR, while the TCRdb copy is restricted to in-frame clones and leaves out a portion. The repertoire includes around 72,000 clones, 80% to 90% of them detected once, and approximately 5.4% sits in the top ten. The sequences come from peripheral blood, collected on day 0 of AZD1222 vaccination. The receptors derive from an adult in good health.

The CDR3 DNA reads as TGTGCCAGCAGACGCTCGGGACAGGGCGACAATGAGCAGTTCTTC. Translation gives CASRRSGQGDNEQFF. The chain is built from TRBV3-1 (or the pseudogene TRBV3-2) and TRBJ2-1, with 9 nucleotides matching TRBD1. V gave up 6 bases and J gave up 5 bases; unmatched junction bases: 8. Germline CDR1 reads LGHDT; CDR2 reads YNNKEL (reference sequence). This CDR3 contains 15 residues.

This clone was seen a single time. The chain has TRBV6-4 and TRBJ1-6; 7 positions agree with TRBD1. J gave up 9 bases and V 2 bases, and 7 bases lay outside the gene matches. CDR1 is MRHNA, CDR2 SNTAGT, per germline. The CDR3 totals 15 residues. CDR3: CASSDRPGGGSPLHF. CDR3 nucleotide sequence: TGTGCCAGCAGTGACCGCCCAGGGGGTGGTTCACCCCTCCACTTT.

This sequence joins TRBV28 and TRBJ2-5; perhaps TRBD2 as D (5 bases). The V end was cut by 7 bases, the J end by 4 bases, with 7 bases between. CDR1 MDHEN and CDR2 SYDVKM come from the germline V gene. This CDR3 region has 11 residues. The CDR3 DNA reads as TGTGCCAGCACGAGGGCAGAGACCCAGTACTTC. This gives the protein CASTRAETQYF.

J is TRBJ2-7 and V is TRBV14, with D uncertain. From germline, CDR1 is SGHDN and CDR2 FVKESK. V was pared by 0 bases and J by 0 bases, with 3 bases between. The CDR3 covers 13 residues. The CDR3 sequence: CASSQDPSYEQYF. The CDR3 DNA is TGTGCCAGCAGCCAAGATCCCTCCTACGAGCAGTACTTC. The full variable domain, its missing parts supplied by reference TRBV14 and TRBJ2-7, is EAGVTQFPSHSVIEKGQTVTLRCDPISGHDNLYWYRRVMGKEIKFLLHFVKESKQDESGMPNNRFLAERTGGTYSTLKVQPAELEDSGVYFCASSQDPSYEQYFGPGTRLTVT.

The chain employs TRBV7-3 and TRBJ1-5; D is unresolved. With 6 bases removed from V and 4 bases from J, the gap between germline ends came to 10 bases. Germline CDR1 and CDR2: SGHTA and FQGTGA. The CDR3 consists of 13 residues. CDR3 coding DNA: TGTGCCAGCAGTGCCTCCCCTAATCAGCCCCAGCATTTT. Translating it yields CASSASPNQPQHF.

This clone was seen once. CDR3 sequence: CSAGGGYEQYF. The CDR3, as DNA: TGCAGTGCGGGAGGGGGCTACGAGCAGTACTTC. J is TRBJ2-7 and V is TRBV20-1, with a weak D call TRBD2 (7 bases). CDR1 and CDR2 from the germline V gene are DFQATT and SNEGSKA (reference sequence). V lost 6 bases, J lost 3 bases, and 9 bases lay in between. This CDR3 is built from 11 residues.

The genes are TRBV5-5 and TRBJ1-5, with D maybe TRBD1 (5 bases). The germline V gene has CDR1 SGHKS and CDR2 YYEKEE (reference sequence). Trimming removed 4 bases at V and 7 bases at J, with 15 bases between. CDR3 length equals 14 residues. The CDR3 DNA sequence: TGTGCCAGCAGCGCGGGACCACTCCTACAGCCCCAGCATTTT. This sequence encodes CASSAGPLLQPQHF.

The chain carries TRBV14 and TRBJ1-1; no clear D. CDR3 length: 13 amino acids. Germline assignment: CDR1 SGHDN and CDR2 FVKESK. V lost 1 base and J lost 5, with 8 bases in between. DNA for the CDR3: TGTGCCAGCAGCCAAGTCTGGGGAACTGAAGCTTTCTTT. Translation: CASSQVWGTEAFF.

The CDR3 nucleotides read TGTGCCAGCTCACCACGGCTAGCGGGGGGGACGTCCTACGAGCAGTACTTC. Amino acid sequence: CASSPRLAGGTSYEQYF. The rearrangement links TRBV18 to TRBJ2-7; 12 nucleotides align to TRBD2. Germline CDR1 and CDR2: KGHSH and LQKENI. The CDR3 length is 17 residues. Trimming at V came to 1 base and at J to 1 base, leaving 5 bases not matched to a gene.

This chain uses TRBV11-3 with TRBJ1-1; D perhaps matches TRBD1 (5 bases). CDR1 and CDR2 (germline): SGHNT, YENEEA. This CDR3 is built from 11 residues. The V and J ends lost 1 base and 8 bases respectively, with 5 bases between them. The CDR3 DNA sequence: TGTGCCAGCAGCTTAGCAGGGGAAGCTTTCTTT. It encodes CASSLAGEAFF.

This clone was observed a handful of times. The V and J genes are TRBV5-6 and TRBJ1-2, with D uncertain. Trimming took 4 bases from V and 5 from J, leaving 18 bases between them. CDR3 length: 15 residues. Germline values: CDR1 SGHDT, CDR2 YYEEEE. The CDR3 coding sequence is TGTGCCAGCAGCCTGTGGGCATTAGGTTATTATGGCTACACCTTC. Protein sequence: CASSLWALGYYGYTF. Drawing the rest from reference TRBV5-6 and TRBJ1-2, the complete variable domain is DAGVTQSPTHLIKTRGQQVTLRCSPKSGHDTVSWYQQALGQGPQFIFQYYEEEERQRGNFPDRFSGHQFPNYSSELNVNALLLGDSALYLCASSLWALGYYGYTFGSGTRLTVV.

The chain employs TRBV30 and TRBJ2-7, with D hard to call. Germline-derived CDR1 and CDR2 are GTSNPN and SVGIG (reference sequence). The CDR3 spans 13 residues. The V and J ends lost 0 bases and 1 base respectively, with 7 bases between them. The CDR3 DNA follows: TGTGCCTGGAGTGTAGCCAGTTCCTACGAGCAGTACTTC. Translation: CAWSVASSYEQYF. Supplemented by reference TRBV30 and TRBJ2-7, the full variable domain reads SQTIHQWPATLVQPVGSPLSLECTVEGTSNPNLYWYRQAAGRGLQLLFYSVGIGQISSEVPQNLSASRPQDRQFILSSKKLLLSDSGFYLCAWSVASSYEQYFGPGTRLTVT.

The genes are TRBV19 and TRBJ1-2; D not resolved. Germline lookup yields CDR1 LNHDA and CDR2 SQIVND (reference sequence). The CDR3 spans 15 residues. Trimming removed 1 base from V and 0 bases from J, with 9 bases in between. This CDR3 is CASSIVGESNYGYTF. The CDR3 DNA sequence: TGTGCCAGTAGTATAGTCGGGGAGTCTAACTATGGCTACACCTTC.

The CDR3 region is CASSYKDDNEKLFF. The CDR3 region has the DNA TGCGCCAGCAGTTACAAGGACGATAATGAAAAACTGTTTTTT. The genes are TRBV10-1 and TRBJ1-4; D remains ambiguous. CDR3 length: 14 amino acids. The germline CDR1 and CDR2 sequences are WNHNN and SYGVQD (reference sequence). V shed 5 bases and J shed 4 bases, with 11 bases lying between them.

This rearrangement joins TRBV5-5 to TRBJ2-5; D is possibly TRBD1 (6 bases). V was trimmed by 4 bases and J by 5 bases, leaving 15 bases between them. The CDR3 extends over 14 amino acids. Germline V gene sequence: CDR1 SGHKS, CDR2 YYEKEE (reference sequence). The CDR3: CASSPTGSQETQYF. CDR3 nucleotides: TGTGCCAGCAGCCCCACAGGGTCTCAGGAGACCCAGTACTTC.

This clone was recorded only once. The CDR3 loop is CASSRGLAGHEQYF. The DNA of the CDR3 is TGTGCCAGCAGCCGGGGACTAGCGGGCCACGAGCAGTACTTC. The chain employs TRBV3-1 (or the pseudogene TRBV3-2) and TRBJ2-7; 12 bases agree with TRBD2. The CDR3 is made up of 14 amino acids. From germline, CDR1 is LGHDT and CDR2 YNNKEL (reference sequence). V shed 4 bases, J shed 5 bases, and the junction held 3 bases outside the gene matches.

This chain uses TRBV19 with TRBJ1-5, with 8 bases identical to TRBD1. The CDR3 extends over 16 amino acids. J gave up 5 bases and V 5 bases, and 11 bases lay outside the gene matches. CDR1 LNHDA and CDR2 SQIVND come from the germline V gene (reference sequence). CDR3 sequence: CASSSQDRGGYQPQHF. Written as DNA, the CDR3 is TGTGCCAGTAGTTCTCAAGACAGGGGAGGTTATCAGCCCCAGCATTTT.

The chain couples TRBV3-1 (or the pseudogene TRBV3-2) to TRBJ1-6, with D perhaps matching TRBD1 (6 bases). Germline V gene data show CDR1 as LGHDT and CDR2 as YNNKEL (reference sequence). V lost 4 bases to trimming and J lost 9 bases, with 13 bases between them. The CDR3 loop spans 14 amino acids. The DNA for the CDR3 is TGTGCCAGCAGCCCGAAGCAGGGGTTTTCACCCCTCCACTTT. Its protein product is CASSPKQGFSPLHF.

This chain uses TRBV6-2 or TRBV6-3 with TRBJ2-7, with TRBD1 as a possible D gene (6 bases). Germline-derived CDR1 and CDR2 are MNHEY and SVGEGT. V was cut by 5 bases and J by 5 bases, with 10 bases left in between. The CDR3 sequence is 12 residues long. CDR3 protein: CASSLGANEQYF. The DNA for the CDR3 is TGTGCCAGCAGTCTGGGGGCGAACGAGCAGTACTTC.

The chain employs TRBV7-2 and TRBJ2-7; 9 positions match TRBD2. Germline V gene sequence: CDR1 SGHTA, CDR2 FQGNSA. CDR3 length: 14 amino acids. Trimming at V came to 1 base and at J to 6 bases, leaving 4 bases not matched to a gene. The CDR3 reads CASSLGGGAGEQYF. CDR3 coding DNA: TGTGCCAGCAGCTTAGGCGGGGGGGCTGGCGAGCAGTACTTC. Full variable domain (rest looked up from reference TRBV7-2 and TRBJ2-7): GAGVSQSPSNKVTEKGKDVELRCDPISGHTALYWYRQSLGQGLEFLIYFQGNSAPDKSGLPSDRFSAERTGGSVSTLTIQRTQQEDSAVYLCASSLGGGAGEQYFGPGTRLTVT.

The chain couples TRBV27 to TRBJ2-1, with 7 bases matching TRBD2. This CDR3 is 14 amino acids long. V was pared by 5 bases and J by 8 bases, with 9 bases of the junction left unmatched. CDR1 MNHEY and CDR2 SMNVEV come from the germline V gene (reference sequence). The CDR3 protein is CASSRGTGGDEQFF. DNA for the CDR3: TGTGCCAGCAGTCGGGGGACTGGGGGGGATGAGCAGTTCTTC.

The V gene is TRBV11-2, the J gene TRBJ2-4; D may match TRBD1 or TRBD2 (5 bases each). Between the trimmed V and J ends, which lost 6 bases and 6 bases, there was a span of 15 bases. The CDR3 consists of 14 residues. The germline CDR1 and CDR2 sequences are SGHAT and FQNNGV. The CDR3 nucleotides read TGTGCCAGCAGTAGGGACCCGGGGTCAAACATTCAGTACTTC. It is translated as CASSRDPGSNIQYF.

The rearrangement links TRBV29-1 to TRBJ2-7; 7 bases match TRBD1. Germline loops: CDR1 SQVTM, CDR2 ANQGSEA. This CDR3 spans 13 amino acids. With V trimmed by 1 base and J by 3 bases, 3 bases remained unmatched. CDR3 amino acids: CSVEGQGGYEQYF. The CDR3 DNA reads TGCAGCGTTGAAGGACAGGGTGGCTACGAGCAGTACTTC.

The CDR3 sequence: CATTAAPGNEQYF. The CDR3, as DNA: TGTGCCACCACGGCAGCCCCCGGGAACGAGCAGTACTTC. The chain recombines TRBV10-3 with TRBJ2-7, with a possible D match to TRBD2 (5 bases). Trimming removed 10 bases at V and 5 bases at J, with 18 bases between. Germline-derived CDR1 and CDR2 are ENHRY and SYGVKD. The CDR3 covers 13 residues.

This chain joins TRBV7-2 and TRBJ2-3; 8 bases match TRBD1. J gave up 4 bases and V 0 bases, and 6 bases lay outside the gene matches. Germline V gene lookup returns CDR1 SGHTA and CDR2 FQGNSA. This CDR3 is built from 16 residues. The CDR3 protein is CASSLATDRVADTQYF. The CDR3 nucleotides are TGTGCCAGCAGCTTAGCAACGGACAGGGTTGCAGATACGCAGTATTTT.

V is TRBV5-1 and J is TRBJ2-7; 10 positions agree with TRBD1. The J segment lost 0 bases and the V segment lost 4 bases, leaving 4 bases of the junction unmatched. CDR1 and CDR2 from the germline V gene are SGHRS and YFSETQ. The CDR3 extends over 15 amino acids. This chain's CDR3 is CASSPWTGGSYEQYF. The CDR3 DNA follows: TGCGCCAGCAGCCCGTGGACAGGGGGCTCCTACGAGCAGTACTTC.

Comment on this clone: Germline and junction disagree at one end, which may indicate a read error. This rearrangement joins TRBV5-1 to TRBJ2-7; D might be TRBD1 (5 bases). The CDR3 runs to 13 residues. CDR1 SGHRS and CDR2 YFSETQ come from the germline V gene. Here the CDR3 DNA reads TGCGCCAGCAGCTTGGGCGGCCAGGGAATGTCTTTCTTC. Translating it yields CASSLGGQGMSFF.

The chain uses TRBV19 and TRBJ2-1; D is unclear. The CDR3 consists of 15 residues. Germline V CDR1 and CDR2: LNHDA, SQIVND (reference sequence). V dropped 3 bases and J dropped 0 bases, with 9 bases sitting between them. The CDR3 spells CASSIDLSSYNEQFF. The CDR3 region has the DNA TGTGCCAGTAGTATTGATCTGAGCTCCTACAATGAGCAGTTCTTC.

This clone showed up just a few times. The chain recombines TRBV12-3 or TRBV12-4 with TRBJ2-1, with D unresolved. This CDR3 is built from 13 residues. V dropped 2 bases and J dropped 10 bases, with 12 bases sitting between them. CDR3 residues: CASSLLPTEEQFF. The CDR3 nucleotides are TGTGCCAGCAGTTTACTACCCACGGAGGAGCAGTTCTTC.